The 3 T cell receptor beta chains below all came from one sample that was sequenced in a study of Graves' ophthalmopathy and Graves' hyperthyroidism. Amplification targeted the TCR beta CDR3 regions, with RNA transcripts as the source material. A first-round RT-PCR used HTBI primers, followed by a second-round multiplex PCR. TCRdb re-called the multiplex PCR reads through MiXCR, storing one row per CDR3 protein. The sample lists about 1.2 million distinct CDR3 sequences, about two fifths seen once, with around 10% in the top ten. Specimen: peripheral blood or thyroid tissue (not recorded which). These receptors came from an adult man with Graves' hyperthyroidism.

This clonotype was counted ten times or more. This sequence joins TRBV5-1 and TRBJ2-2; 7 bases map to TRBD1. CDR1 and CDR2 from the germline V gene are SGHRS and YFSETQ. This CDR3 contains 16 residues. The junction had 9 bases not matched to a gene; V was cut back by 1 base and J by 6 bases. The CDR3: CASSLSVIQGAGELFF. CDR3 nucleotide sequence: TGCGCCAGCAGCTTGTCTGTTATCCAGGGGGCCGGGGAGCTGTTTTTT.

Concerning this clonotype itself: A much larger clone lies a single base off, so this may be a read error. The V and J genes are TRBV5-6 and TRBJ2-7; D unresolved. Germline V gene data show CDR1 as SGHDT and CDR2 as YYEEEE. The ends were cut back, 4 bases at V and 9 bases at J, with 17 bases in the middle. This CDR3 comprises 13 residues. The CDR3 loop reads CASSRQDGLGQYF. DNA for the CDR3: TGTGCCAGCAGCCGACAAGATGGGCTCGGGCAGTACTTC. Supplemented by reference TRBV5-6 and TRBJ2-7, the full variable domain reads DAGVTQSPTHLIKTRGQQVTLRCSPKSGHDTVSWYQQALGQGPQFIFQYYEEEERQRGNFPDRFSGHQFPNYSSELNVNALLLGDSALYLCASSRQDGLGQYFGPGTRLTVT.

Concerning this clonotype itself: A read error is possible here, since a much larger clone lies one base away. The chain is built from TRBV19 and TRBJ1-5, with 7 bases that match TRBD1. The CDR3 loop spans 15 amino acids. The germline V gene has CDR1 LNHDA and CDR2 SQIVND (reference sequence). The CDR3 protein is CAGSARGTAVHPQHF. The CDR3 DNA follows: TGTGCCGGTAGTGCTCGGGGGACAGCGGTTCACCCCCAGCATTTT.